This T cell receptor beta chain stems from a study of cytomegalovirus exposure and HLA in healthy donors. CDR3 length: 12 residues. Germline V gene sequence: CDR1 SGHTA, CDR2 FQGNSA. V lost 2 bases and J lost 5, with 6 bases in between. PCR involved 60 Vbeta and 13 Jbeta primers. Libraries were prepared by immunoSEQ multiplex PCR; TCRdb keeps only in-frame clonotypes and omits some of them. The table records some 140,000 clones, approximately 80% of them present only once. Sequencing input: PBMCs. The receptor comes from a woman aged 50 to 60 in good health and CMV-seropositive. The chain combines TRBV7-2 with TRBJ1-2; a weak D match, TRBD1 (6 bases). The CDR3 is CASSLTGYGYTF. As DNA, the CDR3 is TGTGCCAGCAGCTTAACAGGGTATGGCTACACCTTC.